One and the same sample provided the 18 T cell receptor beta chains below, sequenced in a study of CD8 T cells in ankylosing spondylitis. TCRdb independently ran MiXCR on the 5' RACE reads; one entry per CDR3 protein. Here the sample spans roughly 230,000 distinct CDR3 sequences, roughly a tenth being singletons. Sequencing input: blood, either unsorted or a sorted T cell fraction (not recorded which). Receptors originate from a male donor with ankylosing spondylitis or in good health (not recorded which).

This clonotype has at least ten counts. This chain links TRBV4-2 with TRBJ2-2; no reliable D call. The ends were cut back, 0 bases at V and 1 base at J, with 15 bases in the middle. CDR1 and CDR2 from the germline V gene are LGHNA and YNFKEQ. The CDR3 loop spans 18 amino acids. The chain's CDR3 is CASSQDDGRRRNTGELFF. CDR3 DNA sequence: TGTGCCAGCAGCCAAGACGACGGGCGAAGGAGGAACACCGGGGAGCTGTTTTTT.

V gene TRBV20-1 combines with J gene TRBJ2-3, with unresolved D. Germline V CDR1 and CDR2: DFQATT, SNEGSKA (reference sequence). The CDR3 loop spans 13 amino acids. Trimming removed 3 bases from V and 4 bases from J, with 11 bases in between. As DNA, the CDR3 is TGCAGTGCTAGCCGCGACGCCGCAGATACGCAGTATTTT. The encoded protein is CSASRDAADTQYF.

This clonotype was recorded many times. Here the CDR3 reads CAGELGDYNEQFF. The CDR3 region has the DNA TGTGCCGGGGAACTAGGAGACTACAATGAGCAGTTCTTC. This sequence joins TRBV30 and TRBJ2-1, with a tentative D call TRBD2 (5 bases). Germline V gene sequence: CDR1 GTSNPN, CDR2 SVGIG (reference sequence). The CDR3 loop spans 13 amino acids. Trimming took off 8 bases at V and 3 bases at J, with 14 bases between the two ends.

This clonotype was detected many times. The chain uses TRBV20-1 and TRBJ2-5; TRBD2 agrees at 8 bases. The CDR3 runs 16 residues. Germline CDR1 is DFQATT and CDR2 is SNEGSKA (reference sequence). V gave up 3 bases and J gave up 1 base; unmatched junction bases: 10. As DNA, the CDR3 is TGCAGTGCTAGCCCTCTAGGGCGGGAGGCCCAAGAGACCCAGTACTTC. This encodes CSASPLGREAQETQYF.

At least ten counts were recorded for this clonotype. This rearrangement joins TRBV5-6 to TRBJ2-7; TRBD1 agrees at 10 bases. Germline-derived CDR1 and CDR2 are SGHDT and YYEEEE. After removal of 3 bases from V and 6 bases from J, the junction contained 12 bases not matched to a gene. The CDR3 contains 16 residues. The CDR3 DNA is TGTGCCAGCAGCTGGGGGACAGGGGCTCTAGAGGCCGAGCAGTACTTC. Translated: CASSWGTGALEAEQYF. The full variable domain, its missing parts supplied by reference TRBV5-6 and TRBJ2-7, is DAGVTQSPTHLIKTRGQQVTLRCSPKSGHDTVSWYQQALGQGPQFIFQYYEEEERQRGNFPDRFSGHQFPNYSSELNVNALLLGDSALYLCASSWGTGALEAEQYFGPGTRLTVT.

Comments on this clonotype: An end of the junction does not agree with germline; a read error may underlie this. The rearrangement links TRBV12-3 or TRBV12-4 to TRBJ2-4, with D tentatively TRBD2 (5 bases). This CDR3 has 19 residues. CDR3 coding DNA: TGTACCAGCAGTTTAGCGAGGCATTTTTCGGACCTAGCCAAAAACATTCAGTACTTC. Residues: CTSSLARHFSDLAKNIQYF.

This clonotype was seen more than once but under ten times. The chain employs TRBV6-2 or TRBV6-3 and TRBJ1-5; D might be TRBD1 (5 bases). The CDR3 has 14 residues. Trimming pared 8 bases from V and 2 bases from J, leaving 13 bases between. From germline, CDR1 is MNHEY and CDR2 SVGEGT. The CDR3 coding sequence is TGTGCCAGCCTTAGGGCACAGGGCAATCAGCCCCAGCATTTT. It yields the protein CASLRAQGNQPQHF.

This clonotype came up many times. The chain links TRBV5-1 to TRBJ1-6, with D uncertain. The CDR3 loop spans 12 amino acids. Germline-derived CDR1 and CDR2 are SGHRS and YFSETQ. Trimming took 4 bases from V and 5 from J, leaving 4 bases between them. CDR3 coding DNA: TGCGCCAGCAGCCCTGATAATTCACCCCTCCACTTT. Translation gives CASSPDNSPLHF.

The sample holds a few counts of this clonotype. This chain joins TRBV12-3 or TRBV12-4 and TRBJ2-5; TRBD2 agrees at 7 bases. The CDR3 contains 18 residues. Trimming cost V 2 bases and J 2 bases; bases outside gene matches: 14. The CDR3 protein is CASSLIRVERGLQETQYF. In DNA, the CDR3 is TGTGCCAGCAGTTTAATTAGGGTAGAGCGGGGATTACAAGAGACCCAGTACTTC.

This clonotype was counted at least ten times. The chain joins TRBV29-1 to TRBJ2-7; 10 positions agree with TRBD1. V lost 3 bases and J lost 1; bases outside the gene matches: 3. This CDR3 is built from 14 residues. CDR1 and CDR2 from the germline V gene are SQVTM and ANQGSEA. The DNA of the CDR3 is TGCAGCGTTGAGGACAGGGGGATTTCCTACGAGCAGTACTTC. This sequence encodes CSVEDRGISYEQYF.

The chain has TRBV7-2 and TRBJ1-2; 11 nucleotides line up with TRBD1. Germline-derived CDR1 and CDR2 are SGHTA and FQGNSA. Trimming cost V 4 bases and J 3 bases; bases outside gene matches: 4. This CDR3 region has 15 residues. The CDR3 loop reads CASSSLGQGDYGYTF. The CDR3 DNA follows: TGTGCCAGCAGCTCCTTGGGACAGGGGGACTATGGCTACACCTTC.

In its sample, this clonotype was seen many times. The chain couples TRBV12-3 or TRBV12-4 to TRBJ1-1; 11 positions agree with TRBD1. V was pared by 6 bases and J by 4 bases, with 4 bases of the junction left unmatched. The CDR3 is 14 residues long. This chain's CDR3 is CASRSGTGGTEAFF. The CDR3 region has the DNA TGTGCCAGCAGATCCGGGACAGGGGGCACTGAAGCTTTCTTT.

Details on this clonotype: The junction departs from the called germline gene at one end, perhaps through a read error. The chain has TRBV5-6 and TRBJ2-7; no clear D gene. Germline loops: CDR1 SGHDT, CDR2 YYEEEE. CDR3 length equals 13 residues. The CDR3, as DNA: TGTGCCAGCAGCTTTCGCGGATCCTACGAGCAGTGCTTC. Translating gives CASSFRGSYEQCF.

This clonotype appeared many times. For the CDR3, the DNA is TGCAGTGCTAGAATCGGACTAGCGGGAGTGTTTAATGAGCAGTTCTTC. It translates to CSARIGLAGVFNEQFF. The chain has TRBV20-1 and TRBJ2-1; 13 bases agree with TRBD2. The CDR3 consists of 16 residues. After removal of 2 bases from V and 7 bases from J, the junction contained 8 bases not matched to a gene. The germline gives CDR1 DFQATT, CDR2 SNEGSKA (reference sequence).

This clonotype was counted many times. The chain couples TRBV6-1 to TRBJ1-1, with 7 bases matching TRBD1. The junction had 8 bases not matched to a gene; V was cut back by 1 base and J by 12 bases. Germline-derived CDR1 and CDR2 are MNHNS and SASEGT. The CDR3 extends over 13 amino acids. The CDR3 DNA follows: TGTGCCAGCAGTGAAGTGGGACAGTCGTTACCTTTCTTT. It encodes CASSEVGQSLPFF.

This clonotype was seen repeatedly, ten times or more. The chain recombines TRBV20-1 with TRBJ2-1; weak D call: TRBD2 (6 bases). Looked up from germline, CDR1 is DFQATT and CDR2 is SNEGSKA (reference sequence). V gave up 3 bases and J gave up 3 bases, with 12 bases separating them. This CDR3 comprises 14 residues. The CDR3 protein is CSARIADLYNEQFF. DNA for the CDR3: TGCAGTGCTAGGATAGCGGACCTCTACAATGAGCAGTTCTTC.

The table lists this clonotype with many counts. The chain carries TRBV12-3 or TRBV12-4 and TRBJ2-7, with 8 bases identical to TRBD1. V shed 3 bases, J shed 6 bases, and the junction held 7 bases outside the gene matches. This CDR3 comprises 14 residues. The CDR3 sequence: CASSLGRGLVEQYF. In DNA, the CDR3 is TGTGCCAGCAGTTTGGGCAGGGGGCTAGTCGAGCAGTACTTC.

The chain joins TRBV5-1 to TRBJ1-1; possibly TRBD1 for D (6 bases). This CDR3 region has 14 residues. Germline V gene data show CDR1 as SGHRS and CDR2 as YFSETQ. The ends were cut back, 3 bases at V and 1 base at J, with 10 bases in the middle. In DNA form, the CDR3 reads TGCGCCAGCAGCTGGGGGCGGGCGAACACTGAAGCTTTCTTT. This gives the protein CASSWGRANTEAFF.